This T cell receptor beta chain was sequenced for a study of blood T cell repertoires in COVID-19. The repertoire was sequenced with immunoSEQ multiplex PCR; TCRdb's copy has only in-frame clones and lacks some. This table holds roughly 42,000 clones, roughly nine tenths found once. The sequence came from a man aged 50 to 59 with COVID-19, enrolled during active disease. The sequenced sample consisted of peripheral blood.

CDR3 loop: CASSLLASSTDTQYF. The CDR3 nucleotides are TGTGCCAGCAGCTTGTTAGCCTCTAGCACAGATACGCAGTATTTT. The chain recombines TRBV5-4 with TRBJ2-3; D is uncertain. Deletions cut 1 base from V and 0 bases from J, with 9 bases between. The germline CDR1 and CDR2 sequences are SGHNT and YYREEE (reference sequence). The length of the CDR3 is 15 residues.